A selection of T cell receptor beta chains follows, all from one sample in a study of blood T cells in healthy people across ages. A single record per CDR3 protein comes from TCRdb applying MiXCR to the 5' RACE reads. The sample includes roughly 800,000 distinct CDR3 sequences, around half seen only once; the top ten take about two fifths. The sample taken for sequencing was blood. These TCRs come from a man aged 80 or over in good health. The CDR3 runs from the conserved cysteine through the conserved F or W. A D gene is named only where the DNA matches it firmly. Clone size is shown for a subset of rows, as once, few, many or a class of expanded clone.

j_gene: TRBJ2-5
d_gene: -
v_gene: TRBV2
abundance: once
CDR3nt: TGTGCCAGCAGTTCGACGGTGGGGACAGAGACCCAGTACTTC
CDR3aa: CASSSTVGTETQYF

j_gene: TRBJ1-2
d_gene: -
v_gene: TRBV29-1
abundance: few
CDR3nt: TGCAGCATTATCTGGGGGGAGGGCTATGGCTACACCTTC
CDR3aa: CSIIWGEGYGYTF

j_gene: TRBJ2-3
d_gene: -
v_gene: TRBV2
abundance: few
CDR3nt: TGTGCCAGCAGTTATACCGAGGGGGCAGATACGCAGTATTTT
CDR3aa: CASSYTEGADTQYF

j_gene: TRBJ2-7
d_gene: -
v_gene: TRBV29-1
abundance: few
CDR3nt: TGCAGCGTTGAGGTGGCAGGAGGGTCCTACGAGCAGTACTTC
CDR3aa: CSVEVAGGSYEQYF

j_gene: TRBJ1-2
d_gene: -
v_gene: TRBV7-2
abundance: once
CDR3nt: TGTGCCAGCAGCCCGGAGGGCCGGGGGGGCTACACCTTC
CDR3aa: CASSPEGRGGYTF

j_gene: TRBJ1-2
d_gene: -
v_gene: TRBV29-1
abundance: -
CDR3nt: TGCAGCGTTGATTCGGCAGGGCACTACACCTTC
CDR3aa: CSVDSAGHYTF

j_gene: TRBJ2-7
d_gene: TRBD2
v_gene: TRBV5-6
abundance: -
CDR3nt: TGTGCCAGCAGCTTCAATCAACTAGCGGGAGTGGTTTACAATGAGCAGTACTTC
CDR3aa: CASSFNQLAGVVYNEQYF

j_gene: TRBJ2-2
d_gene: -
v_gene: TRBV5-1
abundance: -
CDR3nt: TGCGCCAGCAGCAGGGGTGGAACGGAAGACACCGGGGAGCTGTTTTTT
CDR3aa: CASSRGGTEDTGELFF

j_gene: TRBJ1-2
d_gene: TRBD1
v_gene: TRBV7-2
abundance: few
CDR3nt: TGTGCCAGCAGCTTGGGGGGACAGAACTATGGCTACACCTTC
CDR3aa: CASSLGGQNYGYTF

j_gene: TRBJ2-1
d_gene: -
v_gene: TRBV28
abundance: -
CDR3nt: TGTGCCAGCAGTAGCAGGGGGGACAATGAGCAGTTCTTC
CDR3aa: CASSSRGDNEQFF

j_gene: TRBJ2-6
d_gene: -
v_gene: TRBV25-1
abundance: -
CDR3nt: TGTGCCAGCAGTGTAGGACAGTTTGACTCTGGGGCCAACGTCCTGACTTTC
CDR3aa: CASSVGQFDSGANVLTF

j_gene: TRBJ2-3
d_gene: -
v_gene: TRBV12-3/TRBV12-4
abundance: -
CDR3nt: TGTGCCAGCAGTTTCCCAAGAGTTCCCACAGATACGCAGTATTTT
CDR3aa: CASSFPRVPTDTQYF

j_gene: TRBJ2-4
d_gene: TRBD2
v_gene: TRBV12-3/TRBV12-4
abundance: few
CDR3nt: TGTGCCAGCAGTCCCCCCCTAGCGGGTGCCAAAAACATTCAGTACTTC
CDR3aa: CASSPPLAGAKNIQYF

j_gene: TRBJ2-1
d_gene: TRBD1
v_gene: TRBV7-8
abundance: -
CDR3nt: TGTGCCAGCAGCCACGTCCCGGGACAGAATAGAACCTACAATGAGCAGTTCTTC
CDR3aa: CASSHVPGQNRTYNEQFF

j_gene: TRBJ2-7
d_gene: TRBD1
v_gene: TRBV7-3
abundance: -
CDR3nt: TGTGCCAGCAGCTTCAGGGGGCGAAACTACGAGCAGTACTTC
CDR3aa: CASSFRGRNYEQYF

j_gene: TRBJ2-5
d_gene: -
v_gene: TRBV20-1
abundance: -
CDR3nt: TGCAGTGCTTTACGGACAGGCGGGGGAGAGACCCAGTACTTC
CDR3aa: CSALRTGGGETQYF

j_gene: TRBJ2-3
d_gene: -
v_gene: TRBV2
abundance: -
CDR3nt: TGTGCCGGGCGGCAGGTGGATAGACACAGATACGCGTATTTT
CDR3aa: CAGRQVDRHRYAYF

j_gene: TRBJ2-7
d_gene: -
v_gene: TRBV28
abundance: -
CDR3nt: TGTGCCGTACTAAGTCCCGGGGCCTACGAGCAGTACTTC
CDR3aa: CAVLSPGAYEQYF

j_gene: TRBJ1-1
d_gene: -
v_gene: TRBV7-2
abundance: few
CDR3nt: TGTGCCAGCAGCTCCGCCACAGGGAAGAACACTGAAGCTTTCTTT
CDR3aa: CASSSATGKNTEAFF

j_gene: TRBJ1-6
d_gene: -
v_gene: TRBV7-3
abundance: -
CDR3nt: TGTGCCAGCAGCTTAAGACCCGGGCAGGCGGAGGCCTCCTATAATTCACCCCTCCACTTT
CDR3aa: CASSLRPGQAEASYNSPLHF